This T cell receptor (beta chain) was sequenced in a study of blood T cells in healthy people across ages. A sample-barcoded 5' primer and a J-beta primer mix were used in a second PCR of roughly 6 to 11 cycles. TCRdb used MiXCR to reprocess the 5' RACE reads, holding one entry per CDR3 protein. The repertoire includes some 730,000 distinct CDR3 sequences, about 24% of them detected once, and less than 25% sits in the top ten. The CDR3 consists of 14 residues. Trimming cost V 4 bases and J 6 bases, with 13 bases left between them. Sequenced: blood. The sequence came from a man aged 65 to 85 in good health. This chain uses TRBV12-3 or TRBV12-4 with TRBJ1-5, with D possibly matching TRBD1 (6 bases). For the CDR3, the DNA is TGTGCCAGCAGTTACCAACAGGGAGGTCAGCCCCAGCATTTT. It yields the protein CASSYQQGGQPQHF.